The sequence of this T cell receptor beta chain was determined in a study of Ad26.COV2.S vaccination and SARS-CoV-2 variants. Study at large: Once, or twice with 56 days between doses, Ad26.COV2.S was given intramuscularly.

Looked up from germline, CDR1 is SGHAT and CDR2 is FQNNGV. V dropped 6 bases and J dropped 0 bases, with 21 bases sitting between them. CDR3 length: 17 residues. The assay was immunoSEQ multiplex PCR, and TCRdb's table has in-frame clones only and misses some. The profile covers 350,000 to 500,000 clones, with about nine tenths appearing a single time and 9% to 15% taken by the ten largest. The sample's treatment: around 19 received Ad26.COV2.S at low or high dose, single or two shots; roughly five received placebo; per-sample allocation not given. Day 63 after the first injection of vaccine or placebo was the sampling time. Details on this clone: Its antigen is not identified.

Study-wide findings and caveats: Analyses that measured TCR breadth and depth may have underestimated total T cell responses.

The TCR sequence derives from a person aged 18-60 years who received the Ad26.COV2.S COVID-19 vaccine or a placebo. This sequence joins TRBV11-2 and TRBJ2-7; perhaps TRBD2 as D (6 bases). The specimen was peripheral blood, collected in a trial of Ad26.COV2.S vaccine versus placebo. For the CDR3, the DNA is TGTGCCAGCAGTCTTCGACTTCTTAGCGGCCGCTCCTACGAGCAGTACTTC. It yields the protein CASSLRLLSGRSYEQYF.